The 16 T cell receptor beta chains below all came from one sample that was sequenced in a study of blood T cell repertoires in COVID-19. Generated by immunoSEQ multiplex PCR, the TCRdb table keeps only in-frame clones and is missing some. The sample includes 84,000 or so clones, around 80% of them seen just once. The sequencing input was peripheral blood. The receptors stem from a woman aged 80 or over with acute or convalescent COVID-19.

The chain is built from TRBV2 and TRBJ1-1; unclear D gene. Germline values: CDR1 SNHLY, CDR2 FYNNEI. This CDR3 comprises 14 residues. The V gene lost 3 bases and the J gene lost 1 base, with 9 bases spanning the gap. DNA of the CDR3: TGTGCCAGCAGTGAGCGGGTAGGGAACACTGAAGCTTTCTTT. It yields the protein CASSERVGNTEAFF.

The V call is TRBV19, the J call TRBJ1-3; D not certain. Germline V lookup: CDR1 LNHDA, CDR2 SQIVND (reference sequence). Trimming took off 5 bases at V and 4 bases at J, with 12 bases between the two ends. CDR3 length equals 14 residues. The CDR3 sequence is CASSPLQMGNTIYF. CDR3 DNA: TGTGCCAGTAGTCCGCTCCAGATGGGAAACACCATATATTTT.

The chain couples TRBV11-2 to TRBJ2-7; 14 bases line up with TRBD2. Germline V lookup: CDR1 SGHAT, CDR2 FQNNGV. J lost 4 bases, V lost 3 bases, and 5 bases had no gene match. This CDR3 spans 16 amino acids. Here the CDR3 reads CASSFPGTSGSYEQYF. As DNA, the CDR3 is TGTGCCAGCAGCTTTCCCGGGACTAGCGGGAGTTACGAGCAGTACTTC.

This clone has a handful of counts. This chain's CDR3 is CATTSGRATGANVLTF. In DNA, the CDR3 is TGTGCCACAACTAGCGGGAGGGCTACTGGGGCCAACGTCCTGACTTTC. This rearrangement joins TRBV19 to TRBJ2-6; 13 nucleotides agree with TRBD2. The CDR3 contains 16 residues. V dropped 10 bases and J dropped 2; count of bases not matched to a gene: 5. CDR1 is LNHDA, CDR2 SQIVND, per germline (reference sequence).

The chain recombines TRBV7-9 with TRBJ2-3; a possible D gene is TRBD1 (5 bases). The V gene's germline CDR1 is SEHNR and CDR2 FQNEAQ (reference sequence). The CDR3 loop spans 16 amino acids. V was clipped by 5 bases and J by 6 bases, with 21 bases between them. CDR3 sequence reads: CASSRERTSLGDTQYF. The CDR3 nucleotides are TGTGCCAGCAGCCGAGAACGGACAAGTTTAGGGGATACGCAGTATTTT.

This chain joins TRBV28 and TRBJ2-2; TRBD1 is a possible D gene (5 bases). Looked up from germline, CDR1 is MDHEN and CDR2 is SYDVKM. The CDR3 totals 14 residues. The CDR3: CAILQGRNTGELFF. CDR3 nucleotide sequence: TGTGCGATACTCCAGGGTCGGAACACCGGGGAGCTGTTTTTT.

Only one count was recorded for this clone. V usage is TRBV4-1 and J usage is TRBJ2-7; 8 bases map to TRBD2. The trim removed 3 bases at V and 4 bases at J, leaving 8 bases unmatched. Germline lookup yields CDR1 MGHRA and CDR2 YSYEKL. This CDR3 comprises 15 residues. The CDR3: CASSQTGGQGYEQYF. The CDR3 nucleotides are TGCGCCAGCAGCCAGACGGGAGGGCAAGGTTACGAGCAGTACTTC.

The V call is TRBV18, the J call TRBJ1-1, with no clear D. The length of the CDR3 is 13 residues. The V gene's germline CDR1 is KGHSH and CDR2 LQKENI. Deletions cut 3 bases from V and 0 bases from J, with 5 bases between. This CDR3 is CASSPEVNTEAFF. CDR3 sequence (DNA): TGTGCCAGCTCACCTGAGGTGAACACTGAAGCTTTCTTT. Drawing the rest from reference TRBV18 and TRBJ1-1, the complete variable domain is NAGVMQNPRHLVRRRGQEARLRCSPMKGHSHVYWYRQLPEEGLKFMVYLQKENIIDESGMPKERFSAEFPKEGPSILRIQQVVRGDSAAYFCASSPEVNTEAFFGQGTRLTVV.

This clone was recorded only once. The CDR3 region is CASSYTPTGSPEQYF. The CDR3 DNA follows: TGTGCCAGCAGTTACACACCTACAGGATCCCCCGAGCAGTACTTC. This chain connects TRBV6-6 to TRBJ2-7, with D maybe TRBD1 (5 bases). Per germline, CDR1 MNHNY and CDR2 SVGAGI (reference sequence). This CDR3 is 15 amino acids long. Trimming cost V 2 bases and J 6 bases, with 17 bases left between them.

The chain couples TRBV30 to TRBJ2-7; D is undetermined. Trimming removed 4 bases at V and 2 bases at J, with 15 bases between. There are 14 residues in the CDR3. Germline CDR1 GTSNPN, CDR2 SVGIG (reference sequence). CDR3 coding DNA: TGTGCCTGGATTCCGCTCGGGTCCACCTACGAGCAGTACTTC. Protein: CAWIPLGSTYEQYF. The full variable domain, completed using reference TRBV30 and TRBJ2-7, is SQTIHQWPATLVQPVGSPLSLECTVEGTSNPNLYWYRQAAGRGLQLLFYSVGIGQISSEVPQNLSASRPQDRQFILSSKKLLLSDSGFYLCAWIPLGSTYEQYFGPGTRLTVT.

A few counts support this clone. The CDR3 DNA is TGTGCCAGCAGTCAGGGGTTGGGGAACACCGGGGAGCTGTTTTTT. This sequence encodes CASSQGLGNTGELFF. V and J are TRBV2 and TRBJ2-2, with D maybe TRBD1 (6 bases). Germline CDR1 and CDR2: SNHLY and FYNNEI. The CDR3 runs 15 residues. Trimming pared 5 bases from V and 1 base from J, leaving 11 bases between. Full variable domain (missing parts from reference TRBV2 and TRBJ2-2): EPEVTQTPSHQVTQMGQEVILRCVPISNHLYFYWYRQILGQKVEFLVSFYNNEISEKSEIFDDQFSVERPDGSNFTLKIRSTKLEDSAMYFCASSQGLGNTGELFFGEGSRLTVL.

This clone has just a few counts. The chain employs TRBV3-1 (or the pseudogene TRBV3-2) and TRBJ2-3, with unresolved D. The length of the CDR3 is 14 residues. CDR1 and CDR2 from the germline V gene are LGHDT and YNNKEL (reference sequence). The germline V and J ends were trimmed by 1 base and 3 bases, with 8 bases remaining between them. The CDR3 region is CASSQVFMTDTQYF. CDR3 sequence (DNA): TGTGCCAGCAGCCAAGTGTTCATGACAGATACGCAGTATTTT.

This chain links TRBV27 with TRBJ2-2, with D possibly being TRBD2 (6 bases). This CDR3 spans 13 amino acids. V lost 3 bases, J lost 7 bases, and 9 bases lay in between. Germline CDR1 MNHEY, CDR2 SMNVEV (reference sequence). CDR3 loop: CASSFLAIGELFF. DNA of the CDR3: TGTGCCAGCAGTTTTCTAGCGATCGGGGAGCTGTTTTTT.

The rearrangement joins TRBV3-1 (or the pseudogene TRBV3-2) to TRBJ2-3; D gene unclear. Germline values: CDR1 LGHDT, CDR2 YNNKEL (reference sequence). Trimming stripped 1 base from V and 0 bases from J, with 5 bases between. There are 14 residues in the CDR3. The CDR3 here is CASSQVSSTDTQYF. The CDR3 nucleotides are TGTGCCAGCAGCCAAGTTTCTAGCACAGATACGCAGTATTTT.

This sequence joins TRBV4-1 and TRBJ2-7; 7 positions agree with TRBD1. This CDR3 is 15 amino acids long. Per the germline V gene, CDR1 is MGHRA and CDR2 is YSYEKL. V was pared by 3 bases and J by 5 bases, with 10 bases of the junction left unmatched. The DNA for the CDR3 is TGCGCCAGCAGCCAGACAGGGAACCCTTGGAACGAGCAGTACTTC. Its protein is CASSQTGNPWNEQYF.

The rearrangement links TRBV28 to TRBJ2-7; a weak D match, TRBD1 (5 bases). Germline V lookup: CDR1 MDHEN, CDR2 SYDVKM. V lost 4 bases, J lost 2 bases, and 12 bases lay in between. CDR3 length: 14 amino acids. The CDR3 DNA reads TGTGCCAGCAGTTATCAGGGCTCTGCCTACGAGCAGTACTTC. Translated: CASSYQGSAYEQYF.